The 12 T cell receptor beta chains given below trace back to one sample, sequenced in a study of PD-L1 blockade in urothelial cancer. Assay used: immunoSEQ multiplex PCR; TCRdb lists only in-frame clones, some missing. Altogether some 27,000 clones are present, over 80% being singletons, with the ten largest covering about 2.1%. The source was PBMCs, collected around atezolizumab (anti-PD-L1) treatment. These receptors all stem from a man aged 45 to 65 with urothelial cancer.

V is TRBV5-1 and J is TRBJ2-1, with TRBD2 identical over 9 bases. Germline-derived CDR1 and CDR2 are SGHRS and YFSETQ. V lost 3 bases to trimming and J lost 4 bases; unmatched junction nucleotides: 8. This CDR3 has 16 residues. This CDR3 is CASSSFRSGGYNEQFF. Here the CDR3 DNA reads TGCGCCAGCAGCTCCTTCAGGAGCGGGGGGTACAATGAGCAGTTCTTC.

The chain has TRBV5-1 and TRBJ1-4, with unresolved D. Germline CDR1 SGHRS, CDR2 YFSETQ. V was clipped by 1 base and J by 5 bases, with 9 bases between them. This CDR3 contains 14 residues. CDR3 amino acids: CASSLIPGNEKLFF. CDR3 coding DNA: TGCGCCAGCAGCTTGATCCCCGGGAATGAAAAACTGTTTTTT.

The J gene is TRBJ2-7, the V gene TRBV28; tentatively, D is TRBD1 (5 bases). The CDR3 totals 15 residues. The ends were cut back, 2 bases at V and 4 bases at J, with 15 bases in the middle. The germline V gene has CDR1 MDHEN and CDR2 SYDVKM. The CDR3 coding sequence is TGTGCCAGCAGTTTAGGAAGGGGTAGAAGGTACGAGCAGTACGTC. As protein: CASSLGRGRRYEQYV.

This clone has just a few counts. The chain carries TRBV6-5 and TRBJ1-1; D call uncertain. The CDR3 is made up of 12 amino acids. Trimming shortened V by 10 bases and J by 0 bases, and 9 bases separated the two germline ends. Looked up from germline, CDR1 is MNHEY and CDR2 is SVGAGI. CDR3 residues: CATTGLNTEAFF. The CDR3 coding sequence is TGTGCCACCACGGGGTTGAACACTGAAGCTTTCTTT.

The gene calls are TRBV19 and TRBJ1-2; D perhaps matches TRBD1 (6 bases). The V end lost 4 bases, the J end lost 3 bases, and 21 bases lay between the germline ends. Per germline, CDR1 LNHDA and CDR2 SQIVND (reference sequence). This CDR3 has 17 residues. The chain's CDR3 is CASSTLLTPGDDYGYTF. DNA for the CDR3: TGTGCCAGTAGTACTTTATTAACCCCAGGGGACGACTATGGCTACACCTTC.

Only one count was recorded for this clone. The chain links TRBV28 to TRBJ1-3, with 7 positions matching TRBD1. CDR1 and CDR2 from the germline V gene are MDHEN and SYDVKM. The CDR3 spans 15 residues. V lost 5 bases, J lost 4 bases, and 8 bases stayed unmatched. CDR3 amino acids: CASSLIQGLGNTIYF. DNA for the CDR3: TGTGCCAGCAGTCTAATACAGGGGCTGGGAAACACCATATATTTT.

The chain joins TRBV2 to TRBJ2-7; 9 nucleotides agree with TRBD1. The CDR3 totals 14 residues. Looked up from germline, CDR1 is SNHLY and CDR2 is FYNNEI. V trimming: 6 bases; J trimming: 6 bases; junction bases outside the gene matches: 9. The DNA for the CDR3 is TGTGCCAGCAGGAGGGACAGGGCTAGTAGCGAGCAGTACTTC. Its protein product is CASRRDRASSEQYF.

This clone was counted between two and nine times. V gene TRBV6-4 combines with J gene TRBJ2-1; D not resolved. CDR1 and CDR2 from the germline V gene are MRHNA and SNTAGT. Trimming took 0 bases from V and 0 from J, leaving 9 bases between them. The CDR3 is 16 amino acids. CDR3 sequence (DNA): TGTGCCAGCAGTGACTCCCCTAGGAGCTCCTACAATGAGCAGTTCTTC. Protein: CASSDSPRSSYNEQFF.

This sequence joins TRBV2 and TRBJ2-1, with 12 bases fitting TRBD2. Germline loops: CDR1 SNHLY, CDR2 FYNNEI. Trimming took 7 bases from V and 8 from J; bases not matched to a gene: 3. The CDR3 extends over 13 amino acids. CDR3 nucleotide sequence: TGTGCCAGCAAGACTAGCGGGAGTTATGAGCAGTTCTTC. Residues: CASKTSGSYEQFF. The complete variable domain, with remaining parts taken from reference TRBV2 and TRBJ2-1, reads EPEVTQTPSHQVTQMGQEVILRCVPISNHLYFYWYRQILGQKVEFLVSFYNNEISEKSEIFDDQFSVERPDGSNFTLKIRSTKLEDSAMYFCASKTSGSYEQFFGPGTRLTVL.

The chain links TRBV6-4 to TRBJ2-3; D gene ambiguous. The CDR3 is made up of 15 amino acids. The germline V and J ends were trimmed by 0 bases and 0 bases, with 7 bases remaining between them. The germline gives CDR1 MRHNA, CDR2 SNTAGT. The CDR3 is CASSDSERSTDTQYF. The CDR3 region has the DNA TGTGCCAGCAGTGACTCGGAGCGAAGCACAGATACGCAGTATTTT.

This clone was recorded a few times. This chain uses TRBV18 with TRBJ2-2; D gene ambiguous. Deletions cut 2 bases from V and 3 bases from J, with 7 bases between. The CDR3 consists of 14 residues. Germline CDR1 and CDR2: KGHSH and LQKENI. As DNA, the CDR3 is TGTGCCAGCTCACCAGCAACATACACCGGGGAGCTGTTTTTT. Amino acid sequence: CASSPATYTGELFF.

The rearrangement joins TRBV2 to TRBJ2-1; TRBD2 matches 7 bases. The ends lost 3 bases at V and 4 bases at J; junction bases unmatched: 6. Per the germline V gene, CDR1 is SNHLY and CDR2 is FYNNEI. CDR3 size: 15 residues. The CDR3 DNA reads TGTGCCAGCAGTGAGGAGGGACTACTGTACAATGAGCAGTTCTTC. Protein: CASSEEGLLYNEQFF.